One sample yielded the 2 T cell receptor beta chains listed below, sequenced in a study of blood T cell repertoires in COVID-19. The protocol was immunoSEQ multiplex PCR, while the TCRdb copy is restricted to in-frame clones and leaves out a portion. The table records about 95,000 clones, 75% to 90% of them present only once. Source material: peripheral blood. Receptors originate from a man aged 55 to 70 with COVID-19, enrolled during active disease.

The chain recombines TRBV6-5 with TRBJ1-1, with D perhaps matching TRBD1 (5 bases). The germline CDR1 and CDR2 sequences are MNHEY and SVGAGI. This CDR3 has 12 residues. The V gene lost 5 bases and the J gene lost 6 bases, with 10 bases spanning the gap. This CDR3 reads CASSNGGSEAFF. The CDR3 DNA sequence: TGTGCCAGCAGTAACGGGGGGTCTGAAGCTTTCTTT.

CDR3 residues: CASSLSAATDEKLFF. DNA for the CDR3: TGCGCCAGCAGCTTGTCGGCAGCGACGGATGAAAAACTGTTTTTT. The chain is built from TRBV5-1 and TRBJ1-4; D not certain. Trimming pared 1 base from V and 6 bases from J, leaving 13 bases between. Germline CDR1 is SGHRS and CDR2 is YFSETQ. The CDR3 is made up of 15 amino acids.